This T cell receptor beta chain was sequenced in a study of beta chain features in type 1 diabetes. For the study at large: Cell yields, gender and age were similar in healthy donors and patients.

Every bit of the isolated RNA underwent reverse transcription, so sequencing read expressed TCRB transcripts. TCRdb keeps only in-frame clones here, not all; method: immunoSEQ multiplex PCR. The table lists 400,000 to 600,000 clones, approximately 30% of them singletons. Only a few counts were recorded for this clone. The antigen is undetermined. General observations from the study: Resolution of whether HLA type affects TCRB rearrangement was not achieved here. TCRB CDR3s were moderately but significantly shorter in Type 1 diabetes patients in all four CD4+ subsets.

Trimming removed 1 base from V and 2 bases from J; junction bases left unmatched: 1. The CDR3 consists of 16 residues. Germline lookup yields CDR1 LNHNV and CDR2 YYDKDF (reference sequence). The sequence came from a man younger than 35 in good health. The V gene is TRBV15, the J gene TRBJ2-7; 14 bases align to TRBD2. Sequencing was carried out using naive CD4+ T cells from blood. The CDR3 here is CATSRVGLAGAYEQYF. The CDR3 region has the DNA TGTGCCACCAGCAGAGTGGGACTAGCGGGGGCCTACGAGCAGTACTTC.